This T cell receptor (beta chain) comes out of a study of early T cells in non-severe SARS-CoV-2 infection. Unmatched junction bases numbered 8, after V lost 7 bases and J lost 6 bases. This CDR3 is 14 amino acids long. Germline values: CDR1 LNHDA, CDR2 SQIVND (reference sequence). One entry per CDR3 protein results from TCRdb running MiXCR on the 5' RACE reads. This sample has 30,000 to 45,000 distinct CDR3 sequences, with 5.8% found just once. Sequencing used whole blood. This chain links TRBV19 with TRBJ2-2; 7 bases agree with TRBD1. This clonotype was sampled from an adult who was a healthcare worker with PCR-confirmed SARS-CoV-2 infection or an uninfected control (not recorded which). Written as DNA, the CDR3 is TGTGCCAGTACCCCCGGGCAGGGGGCCGGGGAGCTGTTTTTT. It translates to CASTPGQGAGELFF.